A single sample gave rise to the 20 T cell receptor beta chains below, sequenced in a study of T-cell reconstitution after alpha-beta-depleted transplantation in children. The authors prepared the TCRbeta library with unique molecular identifiers. Via MiXCR, TCRdb re-called the PCR reads, giving one row per CDR3 protein. The repertoire includes about 270,000 distinct CDR3 sequences, approximately 9.6% of them detected once, and about 9.4% sits in the top ten. Sequencing was performed on PBMCs from the stem cell graft donor, taken from the stem cell graft. Receptors were obtained from a human donor who donated a stem cell graft to a child with SCID.

Ten or more counts support this clonotype. This chain uses TRBV12-3 or TRBV12-4 with TRBJ2-7; perhaps TRBD1 as D (5 bases). Trimming cost V 6 bases and J 3 bases, with 9 bases left between them. The CDR3 has 12 residues. DNA for the CDR3: TGTGCCAGCAGCATCGACAGCTACGAGCAGTACTTC. The encoded protein is CASSIDSYEQYF.

The rearrangement joins TRBV4-2 to TRBJ2-3, with D perhaps matching TRBD1 or TRBD2 (5 bases each). The V end lost 6 bases, the J end lost 1 base, and 20 bases lay between the germline ends. The CDR3 loop spans 17 amino acids. Germline V lookup: CDR1 LGHNA, CDR2 YNFKEQ. CDR3: CASRGQGDDRRTDTQYF. Here the CDR3 DNA reads TGTGCCAGCAGAGGCCAGGGAGATGATCGTCGCACAGATACGCAGTATTTT.

V gene TRBV10-1 combines with J gene TRBJ1-1, with D perhaps matching TRBD1 (6 bases). The CDR3 runs 12 residues. Trimming took 3 bases from V and 5 from J, leaving 7 bases between them. CDR1 WNHNN and CDR2 SYGVQD come from the germline V gene (reference sequence). CDR3 DNA: TGCGCCAGCAGTGAAGGGGGGACTGAAGCTTTCTTT. Protein: CASSEGGTEAFF.

Only a few counts were recorded for this clonotype. This rearrangement joins TRBV7-8 to TRBJ2-5; tentatively, D is TRBD1 (5 bases). Trimming removed 0 bases at V and 1 base at J, with 9 bases between. Germline V lookup: CDR1 SGHVS, CDR2 FQNEAQ. The CDR3 contains 15 residues. This chain's CDR3 is CASSLARTPQETQYF. The CDR3 region has the DNA TGTGCCAGCAGCTTAGCAAGGACACCCCAAGAGACCCAGTACTTC. The full variable domain, its missing parts supplied by reference TRBV7-8 and TRBJ2-5, is GAGVSQSPRYKVAKRGQDVALRCDPISGHVSLFWYQQALGQGPEFLTYFQNEAQLDKSGLPSDRFFAERPEGSVSTLKIQRTQQEDSAVYLCASSLARTPQETQYFGPGTRLLVL.

The J gene is TRBJ2-5, the V gene TRBV12-3 or TRBV12-4, with 10 bases matching TRBD2. This CDR3 is built from 16 residues. Trimming at V came to 6 bases and at J to 1 base, leaving 8 bases not matched to a gene. Written as DNA, the CDR3 is TGTGCCAGCAGATCCCTAGCGGGGGAGTCCCAAGAGACCCAGTACTTC. This sequence encodes CASRSLAGESQETQYF.

This clonotype was counted a few times. The chain carries TRBV6-2 or TRBV6-3 and TRBJ1-1, with a possible D match to TRBD1 (5 bases). There are 14 residues in the CDR3. Germline CDR1 is MNHEY and CDR2 is SVGEGT. V dropped 3 bases and J dropped 3 bases, with 11 bases sitting between them. CDR3 in DNA: TGTGCCAGCAGTTATTTGGGGGGAGACACTGAAGCTTTCTTT. Encoded protein: CASSYLGGDTEAFF.

J is TRBJ2-3 and V is TRBV20-1; no reliable D call. CDR1 and CDR2 (germline): DFQATT, SNEGSKA (reference sequence). CDR3 length: 12 residues. Trimming cost V 4 bases and J 6 bases, with 11 bases left between them. DNA for the CDR3: TGCAGTGCTAACAATTTGGGGGATACGCAGTATTTT. It is translated as CSANNLGDTQYF.

The V call is TRBV4-1, the J call TRBJ1-2, with D unresolved. The germline V and J ends were trimmed by 1 base and 8 bases, with 14 bases remaining between them. CDR1 and CDR2 from the germline V gene are MGHRA and YSYEKL. The length of the CDR3 is 14 residues. CDR3 DNA: TGCGCCAGCAGCCAAGTTATCGGAGACGGAGGCTACACCTTC. As protein: CASSQVIGDGGYTF.

This clonotype was found a few times. This chain joins TRBV19 and TRBJ1-2, with D tentatively TRBD1 (5 bases). This CDR3 comprises 14 residues. Per germline, CDR1 LNHDA and CDR2 SQIVND (reference sequence). Trimming took 7 bases from V and 4 from J, leaving 16 bases between them. The CDR3 nucleotides are TGTGCCAGTACCACAAGTAGGGGAAGCTATGGCTACACCTTC. Residues: CASTTSRGSYGYTF.

The chain combines TRBV12-3 or TRBV12-4 with TRBJ2-1; 9 nucleotides match TRBD1. This CDR3 region has 17 residues. V lost 6 bases to trimming and J lost 5 bases; unmatched junction nucleotides: 14. CDR3 protein: CASSLRHRDRVDNEQFF. In DNA form, the CDR3 reads TGTGCCAGCAGCCTAAGACACCGGGACAGGGTAGACAATGAGCAGTTCTTC.

This clonotype was seen a handful of times. V gene TRBV5-1 combines with J gene TRBJ1-4; D gene unclear. The germline V and J ends were trimmed by 0 bases and 8 bases, with 11 bases remaining between them. The CDR3 contains 14 residues. The germline V gene encodes CDR1 SGHRS and CDR2 YFSETQ. CDR3 sequence (DNA): TGCGCCAGCAGCTTGGTTGGAGGGCAAGAAAAACTGTTTTTT. Translation gives CASSLVGGQEKLFF.

This clonotype has a handful of counts. This chain links TRBV20-1 with TRBJ2-3, with D uncertain. Trimming stripped 6 bases from V and 2 bases from J, with 12 bases between. This CDR3 has 13 amino acids. In germline, CDR1 is DFQATT, CDR2 SNEGSKA (reference sequence). CDR3 loop: CSARTGFTDTQYF. The CDR3 DNA reads as TGCAGTGCAAGGACCGGATTCACAGATACGCAGTATTTT.

The chain combines TRBV12-3 or TRBV12-4 with TRBJ2-1; D gene unclear. CDR3 length: 15 residues. V was shortened by 5 bases and J by 0 bases, with 11 bases between the two germline ends. This CDR3 reads CASSRSLSSYNEQFF. CDR3 in DNA: TGTGCCAGCAGTCGTTCGTTAAGCTCCTACAATGAGCAGTTCTTC.

The chain is built from TRBV20-1 and TRBJ2-7, with 8 nucleotides matching TRBD1. V shed 4 bases, J shed 2 bases, and the junction held 4 bases outside the gene matches. The CDR3 consists of 13 residues. CDR1 and CDR2 from the germline V gene are DFQATT and SNEGSKA (reference sequence). CDR3 sequence (DNA): TGCAGTGCTATCTCGGGACAGGCCTACGAGCAGTACTTC. Amino acids: CSAISGQAYEQYF.

This clonotype has only a few counts. The V call is TRBV12-3 or TRBV12-4, the J call TRBJ2-7; D remains unclear. CDR3 size: 16 residues. V was clipped by 6 bases and J by 1 base, with 19 bases between them. CDR3 nucleotide sequence: TGTGCCAGCAGCCTCACGGAGACTGGAACATCCTACGAGCAGTACTTC. Translated: CASSLTETGTSYEQYF.

This clonotype was recorded many times. One end of the junction fails to match germline, which may point to a read error. V gene TRBV18 combines with J gene TRBJ2-2; D unresolved. The CDR3 is 13 amino acids. The germline V gene has CDR1 KGHSH and CDR2 LQKENI. DNA of the CDR3: TGCGCCAGCAGCCCCCTGAACACCGGGGAGCTGTTTTTT. It codes for CASSPLNTGELFF.

In its sample, this clonotype was seen many times. This chain uses TRBV7-9 with TRBJ2-7, with D possibly TRBD1 on 6 matching bases. The germline V gene has CDR1 SEHNR and CDR2 FQNEAQ (reference sequence). This CDR3 has 16 amino acids. The V end lost 3 bases, the J end lost 1 base, and 16 bases lay between the germline ends. CDR3 region: CASSLAGTHTSYEQYF. CDR3 sequence (DNA): TGTGCCAGCAGCTTGGCCGGGACACACACTTCCTACGAGCAGTACTTC.

The chain employs TRBV4-2 and TRBJ1-5; D is ambiguous. Between the trimmed V and J ends, which lost 1 base and 4 bases, there was a span of 11 bases. The CDR3 totals 15 residues. Germline V gene sequence: CDR1 LGHNA, CDR2 YNFKEQ. CDR3 amino acids: CASSQARGINQPQHF. In nucleotides, the CDR3 is TGTGCCAGCAGCCAAGCACGAGGGATAAATCAGCCCCAGCATTTT.

In its sample, this clonotype was seen a few times. The chain carries TRBV5-1 and TRBJ1-1, with D maybe TRBD1 (5 bases). The ends were cut back, 3 bases at V and 4 bases at J, with 19 bases in the middle. The CDR3 has 16 residues. CDR1 is SGHRS and CDR2 is YFSETQ in the germline V gene. In DNA form, the CDR3 reads TGCGCCAGCAGCTGGGGCCCGGGTCAGGGTGGCACTGAAGCTTTCTTT. Translated: CASSWGPGQGGTEAFF.

The chain carries TRBV7-3 and TRBJ2-2; no clear D. The CDR3 covers 14 residues. V was cut by 5 bases and J by 3 bases, with 10 bases left in between. The germline CDR1 and CDR2 sequences are SGHTA and FQGTGA. CDR3 sequence (DNA): TGTGCCAGCAGCCTACTCAGTTACACCGGGGAGCTGTTTTTT. Its translation: CASSLLSYTGELFF.